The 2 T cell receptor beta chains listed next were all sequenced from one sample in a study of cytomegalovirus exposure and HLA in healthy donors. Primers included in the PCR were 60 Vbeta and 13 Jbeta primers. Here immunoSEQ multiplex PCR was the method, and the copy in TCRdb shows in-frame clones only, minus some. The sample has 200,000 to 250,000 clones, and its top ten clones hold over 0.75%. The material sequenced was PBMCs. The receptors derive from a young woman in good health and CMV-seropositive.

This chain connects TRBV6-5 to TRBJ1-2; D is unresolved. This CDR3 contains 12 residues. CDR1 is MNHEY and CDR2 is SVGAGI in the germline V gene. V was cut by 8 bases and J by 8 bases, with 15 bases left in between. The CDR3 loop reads CASSDGVRGYTF. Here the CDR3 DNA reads TGTGCCAGCTCCGATGGTGTCCGGGGCTACACCTTC.

This chain's CDR3 is CASSDTGLPSYTF. DNA for the CDR3: TGTGCCAGCAGTGATACAGGCCTTCCCAGCTACACCTTC. V is TRBV28 and J is TRBJ1-2; the D gene is possibly TRBD1 (5 bases). The germline CDR1 and CDR2 sequences are MDHEN and SYDVKM. This CDR3 has 13 residues. V lost 5 bases and J lost 9, with 16 bases in between.